The 21 T cell receptor beta chains reported below all come from one sample, sequenced in a study of shared clonotypes between healthy human individuals. TCRdb's table, derived via immunoSEQ multiplex PCR, lists solely in-frame clones and lacks some. The sample carries about 1.4 million clones, 95% to 97% recorded once. The sequenced material came from naive CD4+ T cells sorted from blood. Subset meaning: CD45RA+ positively selected. All receptors come from a man younger than 40 in good health.

The rearrangement links TRBV7-2 to TRBJ1-5; no clear D gene. CDR3 size: 12 residues. Germline-derived CDR1 and CDR2 are SGHTA and FQGNSA. Trimming cost V 2 bases and J 5 bases, with 4 bases left between them. CDR3 region: CASSLYDQPQHF. The DNA of the CDR3 is TGTGCCAGCAGCTTATATGATCAGCCCCAGCATTTT.

The chain links TRBV6-1 to TRBJ2-7; D perhaps matches TRBD1 (6 bases). V dropped 6 bases and J dropped 3 bases, with 15 bases sitting between them. The CDR3 is 14 amino acids. Germline loops: CDR1 MNHNS, CDR2 SASEGT. CDR3 residues: CASRGNRGGYEQYF. The CDR3 nucleotides read TGTGCCAGCAGGGGCAACCGAGGGGGCTACGAGCAGTACTTC.

This chain uses TRBV7-6 with TRBJ1-2; 9 bases map to TRBD1. The CDR3 consists of 15 residues. V shed 4 bases and J 3 bases; nucleotides not matched to a gene: 6. Germline assignment: CDR1 SGHVS and CDR2 FNYEAQ. DNA of the CDR3: TGTGCCAGCAGCTCTAGGGACAGGGTGGACTATGGCTACACCTTC. It codes for CASSSRDRVDYGYTF. Supplemented by reference TRBV7-6 and TRBJ1-2, the full variable domain reads GAGVSQSPRYKVTKRGQDVALRCDPISGHVSLYWYRQALGQGPEFLTYFNYEAQQDKSGLPNDRFSAERPEGSISTLTIQRTEQRDSAMYRCASSSRDRVDYGYTFGSGTRLTVV.

The chain joins TRBV9 to TRBJ2-5; D might be TRBD1 (6 bases). The V gene's germline CDR1 is SGDLS and CDR2 YYNGEE. Trimming took 4 bases from V and 3 from J, leaving 13 bases between them. The CDR3 is 14 residues long. The CDR3 DNA is TGTGCCAGCAGCCCAAATTCAGGGGAAGAGACCCAGTACTTC. This encodes CASSPNSGEETQYF.

The V and J genes are TRBV14 and TRBJ2-1; D is possibly TRBD1 (5 bases). CDR3 length: 15 residues. CDR1 is SGHDN and CDR2 is FVKESK in the germline V gene. V was cut by 3 bases and J by 8 bases, with 17 bases left in between. CDR3 loop: CASSHSTSRVDEQFF. CDR3 in DNA: TGTGCCAGCAGCCATTCGACCAGCAGGGTCGATGAGCAGTTCTTC.

This clone showed up just a few times. The same CDR3 arises from other DNA sequences in this sample as well. The chain uses TRBV20-1 and TRBJ1-2; D gene uncertain. Germline V gene lookup returns CDR1 DFQATT and CDR2 SNEGSKA (reference sequence). The CDR3 extends over 10 amino acids. Trimming stripped 1 base from V and 8 bases from J, with 5 bases between. The CDR3 nucleotides read TGCAGTGCTAGAGCCGGCGGCTACACCTTC. Translating gives CSARAGGYTF.

CDR3 nucleotide sequence: TGTGCCAGCAGCAGAACGGGACAGGGGGCTTCCTACTACGAGCAGTACTTC. This codes for CASSRTGQGASYYEQYF. This chain uses TRBV7-9 with TRBJ2-7; 12 bases are a match to TRBD1. V shed 5 bases and J 3 bases; nucleotides not matched to a gene: 11. Per the germline V gene, CDR1 is SEHNR and CDR2 is FQNEAQ (reference sequence). The CDR3 is 17 amino acids.

A note on this clone: Different DNA sequences within this sample yield the same CDR3. V is TRBV4-3 and J is TRBJ1-5; no reliable D call. There are 13 residues in the CDR3. CDR1 is LGHNA and CDR2 is YSLEER in the germline V gene. Trimming took off 0 bases at V and 4 bases at J, with 4 bases between the two ends. The CDR3 DNA is TGCGCCAGCAGCCAAGATAGAAATCAGCCCCAGCATTTT. This gives the protein CASSQDRNQPQHF.

The J gene is TRBJ1-1, the V gene TRBV11-2, with D maybe TRBD1 (5 bases). This CDR3 comprises 12 residues. Germline CDR1 reads SGHAT; CDR2 reads FQNNGV. Trimming took off 0 bases at V and 8 bases at J, with 7 bases between the two ends. This CDR3 is CASSLERQEAFF. The CDR3 DNA sequence: TGTGCCAGCAGCTTAGAGAGACAGGAAGCTTTCTTT.

The chain carries TRBV5-1 and TRBJ2-5; possibly TRBD1 for D (5 bases). V was clipped by 3 bases and J by 5 bases, with 14 bases between them. Germline V gives CDR1 SGHRS, CDR2 YFSETQ. CDR3 size: 14 residues. The CDR3 is CASSWGDPGETQYF. The CDR3 DNA is TGCGCCAGCAGCTGGGGCGACCCCGGGGAGACCCAGTACTTC.

This chain connects TRBV10-3 to TRBJ2-2, with TRBD2 matching 10 bases. V dropped 6 bases and J dropped 4; count of bases not matched to a gene: 8. Per the germline V gene, CDR1 is ENHRY and CDR2 is SYGVKD. This CDR3 is built from 16 residues. In DNA form, the CDR3 reads TGTGCCATCAGACCCACTAGCGGGACGATCACCGGGGAGCTGTTTTTT. It translates to CAIRPTSGTITGELFF.

The chain recombines TRBV25-1 with TRBJ1-4, with 7 bases fitting TRBD1. CDR1 is MGHDK, CDR2 SYGVNS, per germline. Trimming removed 2 bases from V and 8 bases from J; junction bases left unmatched: 5. This CDR3 contains 14 residues. CDR3 DNA sequence: TGTGCCAGCAGTGAAGACAGGGCAGGGGAAAAACTGTTTTTT. Residues: CASSEDRAGEKLFF.

V usage is TRBV6-1 and J usage is TRBJ2-7; D is perhaps TRBD1 or TRBD2 (5 bases each). Germline assignment: CDR1 MNHNS and CDR2 SASEGT. V was cut by 6 bases and J by 3 bases, with 12 bases left in between. This CDR3 has 13 residues. For the CDR3, the DNA is TGTGCCAGCAGGAGGGACGGATACTACGAGCAGTACTTC. It is translated as CASRRDGYYEQYF.

This chain links TRBV5-1 with TRBJ2-1; 10 bases map to TRBD1. Trimming took 6 bases from V and 7 from J; bases not matched to a gene: 22. The CDR3 spans 19 residues. CDR1 is SGHRS and CDR2 is YFSETQ in the germline V gene. The CDR3, as DNA: TGCGCCAGCAACCGAGGGGACAGGGGTTGGGATCAAACAGGGAATGAGCAGTTCTTC. Protein sequence: CASNRGDRGWDQTGNEQFF.

This chain uses TRBV11-2 with TRBJ1-4; possible D gene TRBD1, 5 bases. This CDR3 has 12 amino acids. V lost 4 bases and J lost 7, with 7 bases in between. Per the germline V gene, CDR1 is SGHAT and CDR2 is FQNNGV. CDR3 sequence: CASSYRGEKLFF. The CDR3, as DNA: TGTGCCAGCAGCTATAGGGGTGAAAAACTGTTTTTT.

This chain links TRBV6-1 with TRBJ2-5; the D is unclear. This CDR3 spans 11 amino acids. Germline CDR1 is MNHNS and CDR2 is SASEGT. V was clipped by 9 bases and J by 2 bases, with 7 bases between them. CDR3 sequence (DNA): TGTGCCAGTTCCCCTCAAGAGACCCAGTACTTC. As protein: CASSPQETQYF.

The chain joins TRBV7-9 to TRBJ1-3, with TRBD1 identical over 7 bases. The CDR3 extends over 13 amino acids. Germline V gene lookup returns CDR1 SEHNR and CDR2 FQNEAQ (reference sequence). The J segment lost 2 bases and the V segment lost 5 bases, leaving 0 bases of the junction unmatched. Written as DNA, the CDR3 is TGTGCCAGCAGCGACAGGGCTGGAAACACCATATATTTT. Translated: CASSDRAGNTIYF.

J is TRBJ2-7 and V is TRBV19; D possibly uses TRBD1 or TRBD2 (5 bases each). The V and J ends lost 4 bases and 1 base respectively, with 11 bases between them. The germline gives CDR1 LNHDA, CDR2 SQIVND (reference sequence). The CDR3 has 14 residues. This chain's CDR3 is CASSRDQRSYEQYF. DNA of the CDR3: TGTGCCAGTAGTAGGGACCAGAGGTCCTACGAGCAGTACTTC.

On this clone itself: The sample holds other DNA sequences that translate to the same CDR3. V usage is TRBV9 and J usage is TRBJ1-5, with a tentative D call TRBD1 (5 bases). This CDR3 is 15 amino acids long. The V gene's germline CDR1 is SGDLS and CDR2 YYNGEE. V was cut by 0 bases and J by 2 bases, with 9 bases left in between. The CDR3 DNA follows: TGTGCCAGCAGCGTAGAGGGGAGCGGCAATCAGCCCCAGCATTTT. Amino acid sequence: CASSVEGSGNQPQHF.

The chain uses TRBV11-2 and TRBJ1-4; D is unresolved. Trimming stripped 4 bases from V and 4 bases from J, with 10 bases between. The CDR3 loop spans 14 amino acids. Germline V lookup: CDR1 SGHAT, CDR2 FQNNGV. CDR3: CASSYRAGNEKLFF. The CDR3 bases are TGTGCCAGCAGCTACCGGGCGGGTAATGAAAAACTGTTTTTT.

The V and J genes are TRBV29-1 and TRBJ2-3; TRBD2 is a possible D gene (6 bases). This CDR3 has 12 amino acids. CDR1 is SQVTM, CDR2 ANQGSEA, per germline. V lost 7 bases and J lost 3, with 11 bases in between. The CDR3 reads CSGTEGTDTQYF. As DNA, the CDR3 is TGCAGCGGGACGGAGGGGACAGATACGCAGTATTTT.